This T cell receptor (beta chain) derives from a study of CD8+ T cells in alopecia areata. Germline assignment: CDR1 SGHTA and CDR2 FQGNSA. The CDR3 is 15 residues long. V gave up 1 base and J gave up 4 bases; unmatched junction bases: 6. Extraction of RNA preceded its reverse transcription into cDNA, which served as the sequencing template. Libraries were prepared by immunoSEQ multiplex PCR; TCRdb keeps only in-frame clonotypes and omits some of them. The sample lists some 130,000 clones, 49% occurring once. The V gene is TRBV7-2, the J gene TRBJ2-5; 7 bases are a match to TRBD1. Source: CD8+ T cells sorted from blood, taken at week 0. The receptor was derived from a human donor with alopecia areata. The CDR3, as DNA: TGTGCCAGCAGCTTAGGAGGGGGCTCTCGAGAGACCCAGTACTTC. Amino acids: CASSLGGGSRETQYF. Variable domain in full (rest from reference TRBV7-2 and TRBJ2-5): GAGVSQSPSNKVTEKGKDVELRCDPISGHTALYWYRQSLGQGLEFLIYFQGNSAPDKSGLPSDRFSAERTGGSVSTLTIQRTQQEDSAVYLCASSLGGGSRETQYFGPGTRLLVL.